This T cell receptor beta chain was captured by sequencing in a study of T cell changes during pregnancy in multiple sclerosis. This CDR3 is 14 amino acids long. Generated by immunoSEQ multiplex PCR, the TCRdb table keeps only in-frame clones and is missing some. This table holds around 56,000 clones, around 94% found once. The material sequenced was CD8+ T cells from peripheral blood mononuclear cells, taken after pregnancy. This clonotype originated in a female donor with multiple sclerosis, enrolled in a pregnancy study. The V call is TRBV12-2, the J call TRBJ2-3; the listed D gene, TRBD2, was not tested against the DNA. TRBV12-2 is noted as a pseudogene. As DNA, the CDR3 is TGTGCAAGAAAGGTCCTAGCAAGCACAGATACGCAGTATTTT. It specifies CARKVLASTDTQYF.